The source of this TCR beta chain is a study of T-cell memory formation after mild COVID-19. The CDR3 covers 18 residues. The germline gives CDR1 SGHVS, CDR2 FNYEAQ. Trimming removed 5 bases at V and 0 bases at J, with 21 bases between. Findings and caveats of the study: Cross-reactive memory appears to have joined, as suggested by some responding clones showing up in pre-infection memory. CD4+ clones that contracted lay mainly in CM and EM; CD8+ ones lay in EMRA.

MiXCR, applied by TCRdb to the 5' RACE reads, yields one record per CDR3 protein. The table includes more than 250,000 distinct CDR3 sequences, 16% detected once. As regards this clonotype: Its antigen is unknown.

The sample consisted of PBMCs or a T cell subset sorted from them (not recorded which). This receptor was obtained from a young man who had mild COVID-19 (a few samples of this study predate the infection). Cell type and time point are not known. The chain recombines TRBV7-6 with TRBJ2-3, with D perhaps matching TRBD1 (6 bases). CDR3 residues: CASSVTQEDSASTDTQYF. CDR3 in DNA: TGTGCCAGCAGCGTAACCCAAGAGGACAGCGCTAGCACAGATACGCAGTATTTT.